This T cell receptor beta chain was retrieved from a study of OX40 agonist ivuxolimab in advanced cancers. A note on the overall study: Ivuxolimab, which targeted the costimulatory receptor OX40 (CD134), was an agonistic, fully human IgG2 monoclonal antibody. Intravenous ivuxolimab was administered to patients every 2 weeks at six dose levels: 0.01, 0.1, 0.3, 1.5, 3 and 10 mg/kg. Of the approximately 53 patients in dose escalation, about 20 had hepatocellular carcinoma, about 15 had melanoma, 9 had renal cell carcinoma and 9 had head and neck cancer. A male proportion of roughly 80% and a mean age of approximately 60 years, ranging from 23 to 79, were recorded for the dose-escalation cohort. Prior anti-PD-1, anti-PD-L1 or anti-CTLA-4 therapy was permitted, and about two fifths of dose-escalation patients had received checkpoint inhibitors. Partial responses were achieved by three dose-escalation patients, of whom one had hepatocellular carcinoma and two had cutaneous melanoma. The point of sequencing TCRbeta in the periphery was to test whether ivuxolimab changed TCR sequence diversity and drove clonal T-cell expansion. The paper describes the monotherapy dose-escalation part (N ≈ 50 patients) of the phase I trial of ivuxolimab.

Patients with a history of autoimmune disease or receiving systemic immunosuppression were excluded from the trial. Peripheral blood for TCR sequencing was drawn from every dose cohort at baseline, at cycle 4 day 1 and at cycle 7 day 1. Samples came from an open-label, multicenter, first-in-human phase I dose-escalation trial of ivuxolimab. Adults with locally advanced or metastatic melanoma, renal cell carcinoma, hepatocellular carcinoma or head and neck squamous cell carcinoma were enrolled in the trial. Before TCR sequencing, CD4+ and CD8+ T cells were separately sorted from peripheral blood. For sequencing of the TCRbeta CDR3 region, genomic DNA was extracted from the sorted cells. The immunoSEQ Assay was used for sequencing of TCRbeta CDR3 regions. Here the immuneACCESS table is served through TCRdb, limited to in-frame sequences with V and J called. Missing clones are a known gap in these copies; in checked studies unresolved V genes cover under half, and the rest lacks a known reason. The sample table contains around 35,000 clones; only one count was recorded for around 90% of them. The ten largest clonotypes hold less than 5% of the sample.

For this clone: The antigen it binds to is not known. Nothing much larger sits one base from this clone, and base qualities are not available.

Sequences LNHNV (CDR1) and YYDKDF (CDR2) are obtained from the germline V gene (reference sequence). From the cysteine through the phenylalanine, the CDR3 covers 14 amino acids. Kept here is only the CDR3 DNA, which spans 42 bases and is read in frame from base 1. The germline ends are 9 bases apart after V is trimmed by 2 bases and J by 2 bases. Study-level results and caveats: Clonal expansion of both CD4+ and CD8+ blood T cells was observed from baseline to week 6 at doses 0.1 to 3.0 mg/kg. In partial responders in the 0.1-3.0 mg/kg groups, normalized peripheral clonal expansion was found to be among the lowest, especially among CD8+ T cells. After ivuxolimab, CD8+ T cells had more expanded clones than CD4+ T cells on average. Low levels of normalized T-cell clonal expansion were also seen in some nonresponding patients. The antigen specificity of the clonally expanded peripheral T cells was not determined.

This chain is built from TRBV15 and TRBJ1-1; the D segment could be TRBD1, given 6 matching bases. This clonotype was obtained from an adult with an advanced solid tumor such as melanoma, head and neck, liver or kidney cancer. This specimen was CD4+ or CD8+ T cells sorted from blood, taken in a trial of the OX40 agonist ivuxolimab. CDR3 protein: CATSRTGLNTEAFF. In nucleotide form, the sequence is TGTGCCACCAGCAGAACAGGGCTTAACACTGAAGCTTTCTTT.